The 19 T cell receptor beta chains below all came from one sample that was sequenced in a study of vaccination and CD4 T cells after COVID-19. For these TCRs, the target antigens are not known. The treatment: 10-day PBMC culture with coronavirus spike peptide pools or control peptides (ViraFEST assay). Sequencing of cultured CD4+ T cell DNA used the Oncomine TCR Beta short-read assay. From the PCR reads, TCRdb called clonotypes with MiXCR, one entry per CDR3 protein. This table has roughly 3,800 distinct CDR3 sequences, 14% appearing once. The sample comprised CD4+ T cells from blood, cultured in vitro. These receptors were taken from a human donor who had recovered from COVID-19.

This clonotype was seen a few times. The rearrangement joins TRBV19 to TRBJ2-2, with TRBD2 matching over 11 bases. Trimming at V came to 6 bases and at J to 3 bases, leaving 9 bases not matched to a gene. CDR3 size: 17 residues. Germline CDR1 LNHDA, CDR2 SQIVND (reference sequence). DNA for the CDR3: TGTGCCAGTAGAAGGGTTAGCGGGGGGGGCGACACCGGGGAGCTGTTTTTT. Translation: CASRRVSGGGDTGELFF. Using reference TRBV19 and TRBJ2-2 for the parts outside the CDR3, the full variable domain is DGGITQSPKYLFRKEGQNVTLSCEQNLNHDAMYWYRQDPGQGLRLIYYSQIVNDFQKGDIAEGYSVSREKKESFPLTVTSAQKNPTAFYLCASRRVSGGGDTGELFFGEGSRLTVL.

By share, this clonotype ranks as medium-sized (0.01 to 0.1%). V is TRBV6-1 and J is TRBJ2-2; D assignment may be TRBD1 or TRBD2 (5 bases each). V shed 4 bases and J shed 6 bases, with 12 bases lying between them. Germline assignment: CDR1 MNHNS and CDR2 SASEGT. This CDR3 is built from 14 residues. The CDR3 sequence is CASSVGMGAGELFF. CDR3 sequence (DNA): TGTGCCAGCAGTGTGGGCATGGGGGCCGGGGAGCTGTTTTTT.

Judged by abundance, this clonotype is medium-sized. The gene calls are TRBV20-1 and TRBJ1-2; 9 bases are a match to TRBD1. Trimming removed 0 bases from V and 7 bases from J; junction bases left unmatched: 9. Germline assignment: CDR1 DFQATT and CDR2 SNEGSKA (reference sequence). This CDR3 contains 15 residues. The DNA for the CDR3 is TGCAGTGCTAGAGACTGGGACAGGGAACGGTCTGGCTACACCTTC. Translating gives CSARDWDRERSGYTF.

The chain links TRBV7-3 to TRBJ2-5, with 11 bases matching TRBD2. Per germline, CDR1 SGHTA and CDR2 FQGTGA. J gave up 7 bases and V 1 base, and 5 bases lay outside the gene matches. This CDR3 comprises 15 residues. The CDR3, as DNA: TGTGCCAGCAGCTTAATAGCGGGGGGGTATGGGACCCAGTACTTC. It codes for CASSLIAGGYGTQYF.

About this clonotype: A clone one base away is much larger, so this may be a read error. This chain uses TRBV30 with TRBJ1-2; D is unresolved. Germline CDR1 and CDR2: GTSNPN and SVGIG (reference sequence). V was cut by 1 base and J by 4 bases, with 10 bases left in between. The length of the CDR3 is 13 residues. CDR3 DNA sequence: TGTGCCTGGAGTGCCGTCTTAGCCTATGGCTACACCTTC. Encoded protein: CAWSAVLAYGYTF.

This sequence joins TRBV15 and TRBJ2-1, with 8 bases matching TRBD1. V trimming: 3 bases; J trimming: 3 bases; junction bases outside the gene matches: 4. The germline gives CDR1 LNHNV, CDR2 YYDKDF (reference sequence). This CDR3 contains 15 residues. CDR3 protein: CATSRAGTGYNEQFF. The DNA of the CDR3 is TGTGCCACCAGCAGGGCCGGGACAGGCTACAATGAGCAGTTCTTC.

The chain employs TRBV6-5 and TRBJ1-2; D call uncertain. V lost 4 bases to trimming and J lost 0 bases, with 15 bases between them. CDR1 and CDR2 (germline): MNHEY, SVGAGI. The CDR3 is 16 amino acids. The CDR3 bases are TGTGCCAGCAGTTCCACCGGAGGATCTTCTAACTATGGCTACACCTTC. Amino acids: CASSSTGGSSNYGYTF.

This clonotype was detected once. At one of its ends the junction is not consistent with the germline gene, which may arise from a read error. The rearrangement uses TRBV30 and TRBJ2-7; 11 nucleotides align to TRBD1. CDR1 is GTSNPN, CDR2 SVGIG, per germline (reference sequence). CDR3 size: 14 residues. CDR3 sequence reads: CVWARDRGAYEQYF. The CDR3 DNA is TGTGTCTGGGCCAGGGACAGGGGGGCGTACGAGCAGTACTTC.

Relative to its sample, this clonotype is medium-sized (0.01 to 0.1%). This chain connects TRBV20-1 to TRBJ1-1; no firm D call. The length of the CDR3 is 13 residues. Germline V lookup: CDR1 DFQATT, CDR2 SNEGSKA (reference sequence). The V gene lost 6 bases and the J gene lost 0 bases, with 11 bases spanning the gap. CDR3 region: CSAADVLNTEAFF. The CDR3 bases are TGCAGTGCCGCCGACGTCTTGAACACTGAAGCTTTCTTT.

By proportion, this clonotype is medium-sized. The V call is TRBV12-3 or TRBV12-4, the J call TRBJ2-5; no firm D call. This CDR3 region has 9 residues. V lost 6 bases to trimming and J lost 8 bases, with 4 bases between them. The CDR3 region has the DNA TGTGCCAGCAGGAACACCCAGTACTTC. It codes for CASRNTQYF.

The sample holds a few counts of this clonotype. The chain recombines TRBV5-6 with TRBJ1-4; possible D gene TRBD1, 6 bases. V gave up 4 bases and J gave up 8 bases, with 12 bases separating them. The CDR3 contains 13 residues. Germline V lookup: CDR1 SGHDT, CDR2 YYEEEE. The CDR3 coding sequence is TGTGCCAGCAGCCGTGCCGGGGGCGAAAAACTGTTTTTT. Protein product: CASSRAGGEKLFF. The full variable domain, with the rest looked up from reference TRBV5-6 and TRBJ1-4, is DAGVTQSPTHLIKTRGQQVTLRCSPKSGHDTVSWYQQALGQGPQFIFQYYEEEERQRGNFPDRFSGHQFPNYSSELNVNALLLGDSALYLCASSRAGGEKLFFGSGTQLSVL.

This clonotype showed up just once. The V gene is TRBV4-2, the J gene TRBJ2-7; maybe TRBD2 (6 bases). The CDR3 covers 17 residues. V dropped 0 bases and J dropped 0 bases, with 15 bases sitting between them. From germline, CDR1 is LGHNA and CDR2 YNFKEQ. CDR3 in amino acids: CASSQDSRGHSSYEQYF. The DNA for the CDR3 is TGTGCCAGCAGCCAAGATTCGCGGGGCCACAGCTCCTACGAGCAGTACTTC.

By share of the sample, this clonotype is medium-sized. This chain joins TRBV19 and TRBJ1-3; D is uncertain. The germline V and J ends were trimmed by 6 bases and 0 bases, with 6 bases remaining between them. CDR1 and CDR2 from the germline V gene are LNHDA and SQIVND (reference sequence). The CDR3 extends over 13 amino acids. The CDR3 region is CASRQSSGNTIYF. CDR3 nucleotides: TGTGCCAGTAGACAGTCCTCTGGAAACACCATATATTTT.

This clonotype rates as medium-sized (0.01 to 0.1%). The J gene is TRBJ2-3, the V gene TRBV18; the match to TRBD2 covers 9 bases. The CDR3 is 15 residues long. CDR1 is KGHSH and CDR2 is LQKENI in the germline V gene. With 1 base clipped from V and 6 bases from J, the junction kept 5 bases outside the gene matches. This CDR3 is CASSPQRGAPDTQYF. The CDR3 DNA reads TGTGCCAGCTCACCACAGCGGGGGGCCCCGGATACGCAGTATTTT.

By proportion, this clonotype is large. V is TRBV20-1 and J is TRBJ1-3; D perhaps matches TRBD1 (5 bases). Germline CDR1 and CDR2: DFQATT and SNEGSKA (reference sequence). V was cut by 1 base and J by 8 bases, with 12 bases left in between. CDR3 length: 13 amino acids. CDR3 region: CSARGRRAYTIYF. The CDR3 DNA is TGCAGTGCTAGAGGGCGCAGGGCGTACACCATATATTTT.

By proportion, this clonotype is medium-sized (0.01 to 0.1%). This chain joins TRBV6-5 and TRBJ1-1; D call uncertain. This CDR3 region has 12 residues. Trimming shortened V by 2 bases and J by 4 bases, and 5 bases separated the two germline ends. CDR1 is MNHEY, CDR2 SVGAGI, per germline. DNA of the CDR3: TGTGCCAGCAGTTACGGGAGCACTGAAGCTTTCTTT. Translation: CASSYGSTEAFF.

The V call is TRBV5-1, the J call TRBJ1-1; no firm D call. Looked up from germline, CDR1 is SGHRS and CDR2 is YFSETQ. The CDR3 length is 15 residues. The V gene lost 4 bases and the J gene lost 1 base, with 14 bases spanning the gap. Here the CDR3 DNA reads TGCGCCAGCAGCCCTAACCCGGGCAAGAACACTGAAGCTTTCTTT. This sequence encodes CASSPNPGKNTEAFF.

This clonotype has just a few counts. The V and J genes are TRBV27 and TRBJ2-3; D gene ambiguous. CDR1 and CDR2 from the germline V gene are MNHEY and SMNVEV (reference sequence). This CDR3 contains 13 residues. The germline V and J ends were trimmed by 2 bases and 6 bases, with 9 bases remaining between them. CDR3 loop: CASSLRNLDTQYF. Here the CDR3 DNA reads TGTGCCAGCAGTTTACGGAACCTGGATACGCAGTATTTT.

Only a few counts were recorded for this clonotype. As DNA, the CDR3 is TGTGCCAGCAGCTCACCGGAGGGGGGCCGGTCCAAAAACATTCAGTACTTC. Its translation is CASSSPEGGRSKNIQYF. This chain uses TRBV7-8 with TRBJ2-4; D may correspond to TRBD1 or TRBD2 (6 bases each). CDR1 is SGHVS and CDR2 is FQNEAQ in the germline V gene. Between the trimmed V and J ends, which lost 4 bases and 2 bases, there was a span of 18 bases. This CDR3 region has 17 residues.